Shown below are 19 T cell receptor beta chains from a single sample sequenced in a study of blood T cell repertoires in COVID-19. Some clones are missing from TCRdb's copy, which holds only in-frame ones; the method was immunoSEQ multiplex PCR. The table shows around 100,000 clones, with approximately 84% occurring only once. Sequenced sample: peripheral blood. The receptors stem from a human donor in a cohort sampled during active COVID-19.

V gene TRBV19 combines with J gene TRBJ2-7, with D unresolved. Trimming removed 2 bases from V and 1 base from J, with 12 bases in between. The CDR3 runs to 15 residues. The germline V gene has CDR1 LNHDA and CDR2 SQIVND (reference sequence). The CDR3 reads CASSISSNLSYEQYF. The CDR3 DNA follows: TGTGCCAGTAGTATATCGAGTAACCTATCCTACGAGCAGTACTTC.

This chain links TRBV24-1 with TRBJ2-1, with 8 bases that match TRBD1. The CDR3 runs to 16 residues. V gave up 3 bases and J gave up 3 bases; unmatched junction bases: 6. The germline V gene encodes CDR1 KGHDR and CDR2 SFDVKD. The CDR3 protein is CATSDPDRGLYNEQFF. The DNA of the CDR3 is TGTGCCACCAGTGATCCCGACAGGGGCCTCTACAATGAGCAGTTCTTC.

The sample holds a few counts of this clone. This chain links TRBV7-9 with TRBJ2-3, with 8 positions matching TRBD2. The trim removed 2 bases at V and 5 bases at J, leaving 12 bases unmatched. From germline, CDR1 is SEHNR and CDR2 FQNEAQ (reference sequence). The CDR3 consists of 17 residues. The CDR3 protein is CASSLRRASGFLDTQYF. Here the CDR3 DNA reads TGTGCCAGCAGCTTACGCCGGGCTAGCGGGTTTCTAGATACGCAGTATTTT.

The rearrangement uses TRBV13 and TRBJ2-7; a possible D gene is TRBD2 (6 bases). V was shortened by 5 bases and J by 7 bases, with 21 bases between the two germline ends. This CDR3 is built from 15 residues. The germline V gene encodes CDR1 PRHDT and CDR2 FYEKMQ (reference sequence). CDR3 in amino acids: CASSRRDSAMWEQYF. For the CDR3, the DNA is TGTGCCAGCAGCCGCCGGGACTCAGCGATGTGGGAGCAGTACTTC.

This rearrangement joins TRBV7-9 to TRBJ2-7; D remains ambiguous. The CDR3 loop spans 14 amino acids. V was clipped by 2 bases and J by 0 bases, with 8 bases between them. Germline CDR1 SEHNR, CDR2 FQNEAQ (reference sequence). Written as DNA, the CDR3 is TGTGCCAGCAGCTTACCCCGAGACTCCTACGAGCAGTACTTC. It translates to CASSLPRDSYEQYF.

The rearrangement joins TRBV19 to TRBJ1-4; D possibly corresponds to TRBD1 (6 bases). Trimming removed 4 bases from V and 0 bases from J, with 9 bases in between. Germline V lookup: CDR1 LNHDA, CDR2 SQIVND (reference sequence). CDR3 size: 15 residues. In DNA form, the CDR3 reads TGTGCCAGTAGTAACAGGGCCGCAACTAATGAAAAACTGTTTTTT. Translating gives CASSNRAATNEKLFF.

V and J are TRBV7-7 and TRBJ2-1, with TRBD2 as a possible D gene (6 bases). V was cut by 6 bases and J by 9 bases, with 15 bases left in between. CDR1 is SSHAT and CDR2 is FNYEAQ in the germline V gene (reference sequence). CDR3 length: 13 residues. The CDR3 loop is CASRPDGSGEQFF. The CDR3 DNA follows: TGTGCCAGCAGACCCGACGGGAGTGGTGAGCAGTTCTTC.

A few counts support this clone. The V gene is TRBV7-3, the J gene TRBJ2-7, with TRBD1 as a possible D gene (5 bases). V was pared by 5 bases and J by 0 bases, with 23 bases between. The germline V gene encodes CDR1 SGHTA and CDR2 FQGTGA. The CDR3 runs 18 residues. This CDR3 reads CASSPSPQGPRSSYEQYF. The DNA of the CDR3 is TGTGCCAGCAGCCCGTCCCCCCAGGGTCCTAGATCCTCCTACGAGCAGTACTTC.

The V gene is TRBV28, the J gene TRBJ2-3; TRBD1 aligns across 8 bases. J lost 5 bases, V lost 3 bases, and 10 bases had no gene match. CDR1 is MDHEN and CDR2 is SYDVKM in the germline V gene. This CDR3 is built from 16 residues. The CDR3 region has the DNA TGTGCCAGCAGTTTGTTGCAGGGGGCGGTGGTAGATACGCAGTATTTT. Protein sequence: CASSLLQGAVVDTQYF.

This chain uses TRBV9 with TRBJ1-3; possibly TRBD1 for D (5 bases). V shed 4 bases and J shed 2 bases, with 7 bases lying between them. This CDR3 comprises 13 residues. The V gene's germline CDR1 is SGDLS and CDR2 YYNGEE. CDR3 bases: TGTGCCAGCAGCCCGACAGCTGGAAACACCATATATTTT. Protein sequence: CASSPTAGNTIYF.

The rearrangement joins TRBV28 to TRBJ2-5; perhaps TRBD2 as D (7 bases). CDR3 length: 15 residues. Germline V gene data show CDR1 as MDHEN and CDR2 as SYDVKM. V was pared by 6 bases and J by 5 bases, with 19 bases between. The CDR3 here is CASSQAGGGVETQYF. For the CDR3, the DNA is TGTGCCAGCAGCCAGGCGGGCGGGGGCGTGGAGACCCAGTACTTC.

This clone appeared a few times. This sequence joins TRBV5-1 and TRBJ2-1; TRBD2 agrees at 10 bases. V lost 4 bases to trimming and J lost 4 bases; unmatched junction nucleotides: 8. The CDR3 has 16 residues. Germline V gives CDR1 SGHRS, CDR2 YFSETQ. As DNA, the CDR3 is TGCGCCAGCAGCCGCGGCTGGACTAGCGGATACAATGAGCAGTTCTTC. Translated: CASSRGWTSGYNEQFF.

This clone showed up just a few times. The rearrangement links TRBV19 to TRBJ1-1, with TRBD1 matching over 7 bases. V trimming: 3 bases; J trimming: 4 bases; junction bases outside the gene matches: 5. The CDR3 has 14 residues. The germline gives CDR1 LNHDA, CDR2 SQIVND (reference sequence). CDR3 DNA: TGTGCCAGTAGTATTACAGGGGCGGGCACTGAAGCTTTCTTT. Its translation: CASSITGAGTEAFF.

The chain links TRBV5-4 to TRBJ2-5, with D possibly matching TRBD2 (6 bases). With 4 bases removed from V and 2 bases from J, the gap between germline ends came to 15 bases. The CDR3 consists of 15 residues. The germline CDR1 and CDR2 sequences are SGHNT and YYREEE (reference sequence). In DNA form, the CDR3 reads TGTGCCAGCAGCGAAGATCTAGCGCTTCAAGAGACCCAGTACTTC. As protein: CASSEDLALQETQYF.

The chain's CDR3 is CATSRDSGQGAVRGYTF. CDR3 sequence (DNA): TGTGCCACCAGCAGAGACTCTGGACAGGGGGCTGTTAGGGGCTACACCTTC. The V and J genes are TRBV15 and TRBJ1-2, with 11 bases fitting TRBD1. With V trimmed by 0 bases and J by 8 bases, 11 bases remained unmatched. CDR1 is LNHNV and CDR2 is YYDKDF in the germline V gene (reference sequence). This CDR3 region has 17 residues.

The chain carries TRBV6-2 or TRBV6-3 and TRBJ1-2; D perhaps matches TRBD1 (5 bases). V gave up 6 bases and J gave up 4 bases, with 18 bases separating them. CDR3 length equals 15 residues. The germline V gene has CDR1 MNHEY and CDR2 SVGEGT. CDR3 residues: CASSHGGKSSYGYTF. Here the CDR3 DNA reads TGTGCCAGCAGCCACGGGGGGAAAAGTTCCTATGGCTACACCTTC.

The rearrangement joins TRBV7-9 to TRBJ2-7, with a possible D match to TRBD1 (5 bases). This CDR3 has 12 residues. V shed 5 bases and J shed 4 bases, with 9 bases lying between them. Looked up from germline, CDR1 is SEHNR and CDR2 is FQNEAQ (reference sequence). The CDR3 DNA sequence: TGTGCCAGCAGCCTAAAGGGGTACGAGCAGTACTTC. Protein sequence: CASSLKGYEQYF. Filled out from reference TRBV7-9 and TRBJ2-7, the complete variable domain reads DTGVSQNPRHKITKRGQNVTFRCDPISEHNRLYWYRQTLGQGPEFLTYFQNEAQLEKSRLLSDRFSAERPKGSFSTLEIQRTEQGDSAMYLCASSLKGYEQYFGPGTRLTVT.

The chain is built from TRBV19 and TRBJ2-1; D possibly corresponds to TRBD2 (5 bases). V gave up 2 bases and J gave up 7 bases, with 6 bases separating them. Per the germline V gene, CDR1 is LNHDA and CDR2 is SQIVND (reference sequence). This CDR3 comprises 12 residues. The CDR3 region is CASSITGNEQFF. Written as DNA, the CDR3 is TGTGCCAGTAGTATAACGGGGAATGAGCAGTTCTTC. The full variable domain, rest sourced from reference TRBV19 and TRBJ2-1, is DGGITQSPKYLFRKEGQNVTLSCEQNLNHDAMYWYRQDPGQGLRLIYYSQIVNDFQKGDIAEGYSVSREKKESFPLTVTSAQKNPTAFYLCASSITGNEQFFGPGTRLTVL.

V gene TRBV3-1 (or the pseudogene TRBV3-2) combines with J gene TRBJ1-4; no clear D gene. Trimming pared 0 bases from V and 4 bases from J, leaving 9 bases between. This CDR3 contains 15 residues. Germline CDR1 is LGHDT and CDR2 is YNNKEL (reference sequence). The CDR3 DNA sequence: TGTGCCAGCAGCCAAGATACAGTCATTAATGAAAAACTGTTTTTT. Residues: CASSQDTVINEKLFF.